This T cell receptor beta chain was sequenced in a study of T cell changes during pregnancy in multiple sclerosis. Per the germline V gene, CDR1 is LGHNA and CDR2 is YNFKEQ. This CDR3 has 15 residues. V was pared by 0 bases and J by 6 bases, with 12 bases between. Measured with immunoSEQ multiplex PCR; TCRdb has only the in-frame clones, and not every one. Here the sample spans about 80,000 clones, 90% to 95% being singletons. The source is a female donor with multiple sclerosis, enrolled in a pregnancy study. The chain couples TRBV4-2 to TRBJ2-1; possibly TRBD1 for D (5 bases). The sequences come from peripheral blood, collected before pregnancy. The CDR3 DNA reads TGTGCCAGCAGCCAAGATGGGGCTTACTCCAATGAGCAGTTCTTC. It yields the protein CASSQDGAYSNEQFF.